This entry concerns a single T cell receptor (beta chain). The target antigen is unknown. Assay execution proceeded at the deep level. The table came from immunoSEQ multiplex PCR; TCRdb's copy has only in-frame clones and leaves some out. The sample consists of some 1,400,000 clones, roughly 96% of them appearing once. This entry belongs to a study of shared clonotypes between healthy human individuals. Study-level findings and limits: Against clonotypes common to all four donors, non-shared ones had lower generation probabilities.

The V gene end was trimmed by 7 bases and the J gene end by 1 base; junction bases not matched to a gene: 5. Germline CDR1 and CDR2: SGHRS and YFSETQ. The CDR3 consists of 13 residues. Sequencing was done on a sample of naive CD4+ T cells sorted from blood. The subset denotes: CD45RA+ positively selected. The chain combines TRBV5-1 with TRBJ2-7; 7 positions agree with TRBD1. The source of this sequence is a man under 40 in good health. The CDR3 DNA sequence: TGCGCCAGCGGGGACAGACTGTCCTACGAGCAGTACTTC. Translated: CASGDRLSYEQYF.